This TCR beta chain was sequenced for a study of response to subunit inactivated influenza vaccine. From the RT-PCR reads, TCRdb called clonotypes with MiXCR, one entry per CDR3 protein. The sample contains about 700,000 distinct CDR3 sequences, roughly 14% of which appear only once. V dropped 4 bases and J dropped 7 bases, with 10 bases sitting between them. CDR1 is LNHDA, CDR2 SQIVND, per germline (reference sequence). The CDR3 runs to 12 residues. This clonotype was detected a few times. The sample was PBMCs from blood, taken 11 to 12 days after vaccination. The chain is built from TRBV19 and TRBJ2-5; D unclear. The clonotype originates from a man aged 50 to 59 who received an inactivated influenza vaccine. As DNA, the CDR3 is TGTGCCAGTAGTACAGAAGTCGGGACCCAGTACTTC. Its translation is CASSTEVGTQYF.